These T cell receptor beta chains were read from a single sample in a study of yellow fever vaccine responses in identical twins. From the RT-PCR reads, TCRdb called clonotypes with MiXCR, one entry per CDR3 protein. The sample consists of about 10,000 distinct CDR3 sequences, over 65% of them appearing once. The source was T cells from blood (PBMCs), unsorted or a sorted subset (not recorded which), collected before or after yellow fever vaccination (not recorded which). The receptors shown here come from a young woman who received the yellow fever vaccine. Both conserved end residues are part of each CDR3. The order of the fields is J gene, D gene, V gene, clone size, CDR3 DNA, CDR3 protein. The D gene is left open where the match is weak. Size tells how often a clone was seen (once, few, many) or the class of an expanded clone, and some rows leave it out.

>TRBJ2-4|TRBD1|TRBV20-1|-
TGCAGTGCTAGAGACTCGGGACAGGGGGCACACATTCAGTACTTC
CSARDSGQGAHIQYF
>TRBJ1-2|-|TRBV24-1|-
TGTGCCACCAGTGACCTTAGCAGTCGTGGCTACACCTTC
CATSDLSSRGYTF
>TRBJ2-7|TRBD2|TRBV12-3/TRBV12-4|-
TGTGCCAGCAGTACTACTAGCGGACGGCTCGAGCAGTACTTC
CASSTTSGRLEQYF
>TRBJ2-1|-|TRBV5-1|-
TGCGCCAGCAGCTTGGACAACCCAATATACAATGAGCAGTTCTTC
CASSLDNPIYNEQFF
>TRBJ1-5|-|TRBV4-1|once
TGCGCCAGCAGCCAAGAGGCGGGGCTAGGACGTCAGCCCCAGCATTTT
CASSQEAGLGRQPQHF
>TRBJ2-5|-|TRBV7-9|-
TGTGCCAGCAGCTCGGCGACGCCCCCCGGGACCCAGTACTTC
CASSSATPPGTQYF
>TRBJ1-3|-|TRBV7-6|-
TGTGCCAGCAGCCCGTATTCGGGATCAAGCTCTGGAAACACCATATATTTT
CASSPYSGSSSGNTIYF
>TRBJ1-3|TRBD1|TRBV5-6|-
TGTGCCAGCAGCTTCCTTGAGGCAGGGGGCGGTGGAAACACCATATATTTT
CASSFLEAGGGGNTIYF
>TRBJ1-2|TRBD1|TRBV4-2|-
TGTGCCAGCAGCCCCCGGGACAGGGCTGGGGGCTACACCTTC
CASSPRDRAGGYTF
>TRBJ2-1|-|TRBV2|-
TGTGCCAGCAGTTATCGCGATGAGCAGTTCTTC
CASSYRDEQFF
>TRBJ2-1|TRBD2|TRBV12-3/TRBV12-4|-
TGTGCCAGCAGTTTATGGCTAGCGGAGGGAAATGAGCAGTTCTTC
CASSLWLAEGNEQFF
>TRBJ2-7|-|TRBV11-2|-
TGTGCCAGCAGAACCACAGGCAGGACCTACGAGCAGTACTTC
CASRTTGRTYEQYF
>TRBJ1-1|-|TRBV3-1|once
TGTGCCAGCAGCCACACAGACAAGGGGCTGAACACTGAAGCTTTCTTT
CASSHTDKGLNTEAFF
>TRBJ1-1|TRBD1|TRBV4-1|-
TGCGCCAGCAGCCATCCCTCCAGGGGGCGCGACACTGAAGCTTTCTTT
CASSHPSRGRDTEAFF
>TRBJ1-4|-|TRBV28|few
TGTGCCAGCAGTATAAGAGCTAATGAAAAACTGTTTTTT
CASSIRANEKLFF
>TRBJ2-7|TRBD1|TRBV25-1|-
TGTGCCAGCAGTAAGACAGGGGATCTCTCCGAGCAGTACTTC
CASSKTGDLSEQYF
>TRBJ1-5|-|TRBV28|-
TGTGCCAGCAGTCGACAGGTCAATCAGCCCCAGCATTTT
CASSRQVNQPQHF
>TRBJ1-5|-|TRBV18|-
TGTGCCAGCTCACCAACGACAGATAGCAATCAGCCCCAGCATTTT
CASSPTTDSNQPQHF
>TRBJ1-2|-|TRBV7-6|-
TGTGCCAGCAGCTTAGCGCGGGTCGGAGGCTACACCTTC
CASSLARVGGYTF
>TRBJ2-2|-|TRBV11-2|-
TGTGCCAGCAGCTTAGTTGGACGTGGGCTCGGGGAGCTGTTTTTT
CASSLVGRGLGELFF
>TRBJ1-2|-|TRBV18|-
TGTGCCAGCTCACCACCACTTACGAACTATGGCTACACCTTC
CASSPPLTNYGYTF
>TRBJ1-2|-|TRBV29-1|-
TGCAGCGTTGACAGGGCAAACTTC
CSVDRANF
>TRBJ2-5|-|TRBV7-9|-
TGTGCCAGCAGGGGAGACAGGCGGAACAAAGAGACCCAGTACTTC
CASRGDRRNKETQYF
>TRBJ1-2|-|TRBV6-5|-
TGTGCCAGCAGTTACCAACCGGGACTTAACTATGGCTACACCTTC
CASSYQPGLNYGYTF
>TRBJ2-1|-|TRBV12-3/TRBV12-4|-
TGTGCCACGAGCGTAGAAGGGTACAATGAGCAGTTCTTC
CATSVEGYNEQFF
>TRBJ2-5|TRBD1|TRBV24-1|-
TGTGCCACCAGTGACCTGGGACAGGGGGCAGGGGAGACCCAGTACTTC
CATSDLGQGAGETQYF
>TRBJ2-1|TRBD1|TRBV23-1|-
TGCGCCAGCAGTCAACCACGACAGGGTTTGGATGAGCAGTTCTTC
CASSQPRQGLDEQFF
>TRBJ2-1|-|TRBV5-5|-
TGTGCCAGCAGCCCACTCTACAACAATGAGCAGTTCTTC
CASSPLYNNEQFF
>TRBJ2-1|TRBD2|TRBV20-1|once
TGCAGTGCCCCCACTAGCGGGGGGGGCAATGAGCAGTTCTTC
CSAPTSGGGNEQFF
>TRBJ2-3|-|TRBV6-1|-
TGTGCCAGCAGTGAAGAACCGGCTAGCACAGATACGCAGTATTTT
CASSEEPASTDTQYF
>TRBJ2-1|-|TRBV6-1|-
TGTGCCAGCAGCCCACAGGGGGGGGGACCTTACAATGAGCAGTTCTTC
CASSPQGGGPYNEQFF
>TRBJ2-1|-|TRBV3-1|-
TGTGCCAGCAGCCACCTAGCGTTAGACAATGAGCAGTTCTTC
CASSHLALDNEQFF
>TRBJ1-6|-|TRBV11-3|-
TGTGCCAGCAGCTCCGGGCCTACGGTGTCACCCCTCCACTTT
CASSSGPTVSPLHF
>TRBJ2-1|TRBD2|TRBV14|-
TGTGCCAGCAGCCTCCTAGCGGGAGGAGACAATGAGCAGTTCTTC
CASSLLAGGDNEQFF
>TRBJ2-5|TRBD1|TRBV13|-
TGTGCCAGCAACAAATTAAGGACAGGGGGGGTCCAAGAGACCCAGTACTTC
CASNKLRTGGVQETQYF
>TRBJ2-1|-|TRBV10-3|-
TGTGCCATCAGTGAGGAGCCGACCGGCAATGAGCAGTTCTTC
CAISEEPTGNEQFF
>TRBJ1-1|-|TRBV5-4|-
TGTGCCAGCAGCTTGGCTCAAAACACTGAAGCTTTCTTT
CASSLAQNTEAFF
>TRBJ1-2|-|TRBV6-4|-
TGTGCCAGCAGTCACACCGCCGTCTATGGCTACACCTTC
CASSHTAVYGYTF
>TRBJ1-1|-|TRBV19|-
TGTGCCAGTCACGGGGGGAACACTGAAGCTTTCTTT
CASHGGNTEAFF
>TRBJ2-2|-|TRBV28|-
TGTGCCAGCAGTTTACTGAACACCGGGGAGCTGTTTTTT
CASSLLNTGELFF
>TRBJ1-2|-|TRBV10-3|few
TGTGCCATCAGTGTAGGCAGAGACTATGGCTACACCTTC
CAISVGRDYGYTF
>TRBJ2-5|-|TRBV4-1|-
TGCGCCAGCAGCCAACCCCGACGGCAGCAAGAGACCCAGTACTTC
CASSQPRRQQETQYF
>TRBJ1-2|TRBD1|TRBV28|once
TGTGCCAGCAGTTTACGGGGACAGGGTATGGGCTACACCTTC
CASSLRGQGMGYTF
>TRBJ2-1|-|TRBV18|-
TGTGCCAGCTCACCACAAGAGCGCTATCAGTTCTTC
CASSPQERYQFF
>TRBJ1-4|-|TRBV18|-
TGTGCCAGCTCGCGGACAGCAACTAATGAAAAACTGTTTTTT
CASSRTATNEKLFF
>TRBJ2-5|-|TRBV19|-
TGTGCCAGTAGTAAGGTGGTCCGGGAGACCCAGTACTTC
CASSKVVRETQYF
>TRBJ1-2|TRBD1|TRBV29-1|-
TGCAGCACCGGGACAGTAGATTATGGCTACACCTTC
CSTGTVDYGYTF
>TRBJ1-1|TRBD1|TRBV20-1|-
TGCAGTGCTAGAGCTTGGGACAGCTTGAACACTGAAGCTTTCTTT
CSARAWDSLNTEAFF
>TRBJ1-1|-|TRBV12-3/TRBV12-4|-
TGTGCCAGCAGTTTCCCCGGCATGAACACTGAAGCTTTCTTT
CASSFPGMNTEAFF
>TRBJ1-5|TRBD1|TRBV28|-
TGTGCCAGCAGTTTTACAGGGGGCCCGACTCAGCCCCAGCATTTT
CASSFTGGPTQPQHF
>TRBJ1-2|-|TRBV29-1|-
TGCAGCGTTGAACGTCGGCTTAACTATGGCTACACCTTC
CSVERRLNYGYTF
>TRBJ1-2|TRBD1|TRBV12-3/TRBV12-4|-
TGTGCCAGCAGTTCGGACAGGTCGCACTATGGCTACACCTTC
CASSSDRSHYGYTF
>TRBJ1-2|-|TRBV19|-
TGTGCCAGTGAACATAACTATGGCTACACCTTC
CASEHNYGYTF
>TRBJ2-7|TRBD1|TRBV12-3/TRBV12-4|-
TGTGCCAGCGGGACAGGTTCGTACGAGCAGTACTTC
CASGTGSYEQYF